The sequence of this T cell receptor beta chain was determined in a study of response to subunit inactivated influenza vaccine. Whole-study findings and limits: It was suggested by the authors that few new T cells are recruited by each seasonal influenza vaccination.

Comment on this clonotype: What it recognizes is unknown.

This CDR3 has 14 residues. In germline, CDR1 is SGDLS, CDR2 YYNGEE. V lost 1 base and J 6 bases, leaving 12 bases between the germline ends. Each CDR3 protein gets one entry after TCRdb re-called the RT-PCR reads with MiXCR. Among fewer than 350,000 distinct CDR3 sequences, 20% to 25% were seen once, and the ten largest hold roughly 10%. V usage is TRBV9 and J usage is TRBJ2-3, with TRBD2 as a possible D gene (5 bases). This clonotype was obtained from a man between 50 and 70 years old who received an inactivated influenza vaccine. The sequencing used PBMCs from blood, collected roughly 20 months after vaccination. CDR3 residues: CASSVRTALDTQYF. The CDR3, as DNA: TGTGCCAGCAGCGTAAGGACTGCTCTGGATACGCAGTATTTT.